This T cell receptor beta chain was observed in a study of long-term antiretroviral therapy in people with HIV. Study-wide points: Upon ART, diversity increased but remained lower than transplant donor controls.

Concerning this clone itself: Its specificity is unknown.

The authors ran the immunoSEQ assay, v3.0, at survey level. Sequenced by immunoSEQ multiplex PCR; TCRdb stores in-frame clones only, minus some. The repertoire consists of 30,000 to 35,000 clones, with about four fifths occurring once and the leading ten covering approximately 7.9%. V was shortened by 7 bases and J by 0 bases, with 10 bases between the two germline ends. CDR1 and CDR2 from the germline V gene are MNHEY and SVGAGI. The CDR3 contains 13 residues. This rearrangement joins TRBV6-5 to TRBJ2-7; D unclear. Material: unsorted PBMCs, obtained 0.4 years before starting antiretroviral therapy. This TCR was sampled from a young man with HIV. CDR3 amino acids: CASIGRSSYEQYF. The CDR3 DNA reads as TGTGCCAGCATCGGACGGAGCTCCTACGAGCAGTACTTC.